The clone carrying this T cell receptor (beta chain) showed up many times. No antigen is known for it. This entry belongs to a study of T cells after yellow fever vaccination. TCRdb re-called the 5' RACE reads with MiXCR, one entry per CDR3 protein. The repertoire includes 300,000 to 450,000 distinct CDR3 sequences, about 6% of them detected once, and 14% to 15% sits in the top ten. This CDR3 contains 16 residues. Trimming cost V 5 bases and J 2 bases; bases outside gene matches: 9. Germline V gene data show CDR1 as SGHTA and CDR2 as FQGNSA. The study, taken as a whole, reports: Once the booster was given, most primary-vaccination clones reappeared, at about 96% for CD4 and roughly 86% for CD8.

This receptor was obtained from a man aged 30 to 39 who received the YFV17D yellow fever vaccine. The chain employs TRBV7-2 and TRBJ2-3; TRBD1 matches at 8 bases. The source material was PBMCs, sampled 5 days after the yellow fever booster vaccination. CDR3 nucleotides: TGTGCCAGCAGCGGCCGACAGGGGCGGCCCACAGATACGCAGTATTTT. Translated, it gives CASSGRQGRPTDTQYF.